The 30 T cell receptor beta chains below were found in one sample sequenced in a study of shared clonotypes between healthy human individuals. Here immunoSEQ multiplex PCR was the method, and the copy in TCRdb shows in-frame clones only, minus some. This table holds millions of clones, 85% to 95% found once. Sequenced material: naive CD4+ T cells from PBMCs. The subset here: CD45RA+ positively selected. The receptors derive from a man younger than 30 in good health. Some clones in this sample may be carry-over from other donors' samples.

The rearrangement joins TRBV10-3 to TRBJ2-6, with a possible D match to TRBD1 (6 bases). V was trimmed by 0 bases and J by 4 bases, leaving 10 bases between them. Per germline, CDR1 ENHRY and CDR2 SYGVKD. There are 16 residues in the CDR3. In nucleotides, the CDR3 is TGTGCCATCAGTGAGTCAGGGCAGGGGGGGGCCAACGTCCTGACTTTC. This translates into CAISESGQGGANVLTF.

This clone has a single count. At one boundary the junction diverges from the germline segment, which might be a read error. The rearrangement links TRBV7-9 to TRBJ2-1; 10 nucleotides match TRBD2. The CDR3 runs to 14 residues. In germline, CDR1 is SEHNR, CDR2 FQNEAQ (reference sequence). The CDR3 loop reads CASSLAGVQDEQFF. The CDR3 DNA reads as TGTGCCAGCAGCCTAGCGGGAGTACAGGATGAGCAGTTCTTC.

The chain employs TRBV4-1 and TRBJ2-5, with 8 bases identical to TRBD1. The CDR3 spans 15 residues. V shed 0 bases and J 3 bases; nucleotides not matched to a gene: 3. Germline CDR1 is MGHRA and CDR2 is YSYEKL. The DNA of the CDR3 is TGCGCCAGCAGCCAAGATACGACAGGGGAAGAGACCCAGTACTTC. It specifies CASSQDTTGEETQYF.

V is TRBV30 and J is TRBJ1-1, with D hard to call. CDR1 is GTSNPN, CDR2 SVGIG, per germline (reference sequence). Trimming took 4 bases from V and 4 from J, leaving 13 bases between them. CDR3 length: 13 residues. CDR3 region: CAWNYGEGTEAFF. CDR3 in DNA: TGTGCCTGGAATTACGGGGAGGGCACTGAAGCTTTCTTT.

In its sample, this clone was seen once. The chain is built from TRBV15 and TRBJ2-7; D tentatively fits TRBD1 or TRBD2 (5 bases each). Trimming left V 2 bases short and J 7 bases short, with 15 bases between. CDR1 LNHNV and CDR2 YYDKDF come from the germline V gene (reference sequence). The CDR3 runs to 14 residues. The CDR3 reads CATSRPGRSGEQYF. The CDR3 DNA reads TGTGCCACCAGCAGACCGGGACGGTCCGGGGAGCAGTACTTC. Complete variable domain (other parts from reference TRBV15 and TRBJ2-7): DAMVIQNPRYQVTQFGKPVTLSCSQTLNHNVMYWYQQKSSQAPKLLFHYYDKDFNNEADTPDNFQSRRPNTSFCFLDIRSPGLGDTAMYLCATSRPGRSGEQYFGPGTRLTVT.

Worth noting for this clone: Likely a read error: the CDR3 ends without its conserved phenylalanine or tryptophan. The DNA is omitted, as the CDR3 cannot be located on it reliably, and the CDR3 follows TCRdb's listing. The CDR3 protein is CASSLVGGRAEVY. The chain is built from TRBV5-5 and TRBJ2-7; the table's TRBD2 call for D was not verified on the DNA. In germline, CDR1 is SGHKS, CDR2 YYEKEE (reference sequence). The CDR3 is made up of 13 amino acids, end residues included.

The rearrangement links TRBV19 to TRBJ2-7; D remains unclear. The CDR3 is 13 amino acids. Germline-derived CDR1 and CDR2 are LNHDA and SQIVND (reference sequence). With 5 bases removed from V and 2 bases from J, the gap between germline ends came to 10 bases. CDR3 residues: CASSVTETYEQYF. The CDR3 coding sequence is TGTGCCAGTAGTGTGACCGAGACCTACGAGCAGTACTTC. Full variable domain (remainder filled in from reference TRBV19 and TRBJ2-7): DGGITQSPKYLFRKEGQNVTLSCEQNLNHDAMYWYRQDPGQGLRLIYYSQIVNDFQKGDIAEGYSVSREKKESFPLTVTSAQKNPTAFYLCASSVTETYEQYFGPGTRLTVT.

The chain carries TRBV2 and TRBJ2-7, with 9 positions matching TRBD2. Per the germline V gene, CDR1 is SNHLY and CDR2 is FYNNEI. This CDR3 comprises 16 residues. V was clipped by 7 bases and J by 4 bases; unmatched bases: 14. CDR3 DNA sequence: TGTGCCAGCACCCCCGGTAGCGGGAGCCCATGGTACGAGCAGTACTTC. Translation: CASTPGSGSPWYEQYF.

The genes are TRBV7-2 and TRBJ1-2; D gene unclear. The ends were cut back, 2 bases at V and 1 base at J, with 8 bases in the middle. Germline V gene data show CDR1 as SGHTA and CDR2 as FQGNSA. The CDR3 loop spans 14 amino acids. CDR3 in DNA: TGTGCCAGCAGCTTAAGTGGACTTAACTATGGCTACACCTTC. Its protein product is CASSLSGLNYGYTF.

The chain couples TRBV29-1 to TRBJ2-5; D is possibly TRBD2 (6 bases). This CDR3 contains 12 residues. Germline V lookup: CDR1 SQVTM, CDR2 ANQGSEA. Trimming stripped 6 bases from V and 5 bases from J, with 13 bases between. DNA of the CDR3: TGCAGCGTCGCGGAGGGCCGGGAGACCCAGTACTTC. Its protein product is CSVAEGRETQYF.

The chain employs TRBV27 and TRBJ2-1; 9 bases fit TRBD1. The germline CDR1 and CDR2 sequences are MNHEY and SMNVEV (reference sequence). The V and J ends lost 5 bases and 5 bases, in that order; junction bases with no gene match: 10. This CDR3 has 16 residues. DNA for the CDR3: TGTGCCAGCAGTCCATGGGGAAGGACAGGGGACAATGAGCAGTTCTTC. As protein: CASSPWGRTGDNEQFF.

DNA for the CDR3: TGCGCCAGCAGCTCTTCCCGGACTAGCGATTATACAGATACGCAGTATTTT. It is translated as CASSSSRTSDYTDTQYF. The V and J genes are TRBV5-1 and TRBJ2-3; 9 positions agree with TRBD2. V shed 3 bases and J 3 bases; nucleotides not matched to a gene: 11. This CDR3 comprises 17 residues. Germline V gene sequence: CDR1 SGHRS, CDR2 YFSETQ.

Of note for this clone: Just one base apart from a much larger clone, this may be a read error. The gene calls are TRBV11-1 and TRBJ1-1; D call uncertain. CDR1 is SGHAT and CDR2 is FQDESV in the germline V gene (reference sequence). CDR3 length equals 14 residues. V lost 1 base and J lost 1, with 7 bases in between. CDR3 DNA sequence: TGTGCCAGCAGCTTAGGAGGGAAGAACACTGAAGCTTTCTTT. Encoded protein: CASSLGGKNTEAFF. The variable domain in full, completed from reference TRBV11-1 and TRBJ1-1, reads EAEVAQSPRYKITEKSQAVAFWCDPISGHATLYWYRQILGQGPELLVQFQDESVVDDSQLPKDRFSAERLKGVDSTLKIQPAELGDSAMYLCASSLGGKNTEAFFGQGTRLTVV.

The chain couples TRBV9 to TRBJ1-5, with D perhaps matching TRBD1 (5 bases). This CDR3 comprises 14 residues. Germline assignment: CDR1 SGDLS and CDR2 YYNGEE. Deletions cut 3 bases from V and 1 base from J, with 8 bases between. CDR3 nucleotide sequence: TGTGCCAGCAGCGAGGGGTGGAGCAATCAGCCCCAGCATTTT. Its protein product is CASSEGWSNQPQHF.

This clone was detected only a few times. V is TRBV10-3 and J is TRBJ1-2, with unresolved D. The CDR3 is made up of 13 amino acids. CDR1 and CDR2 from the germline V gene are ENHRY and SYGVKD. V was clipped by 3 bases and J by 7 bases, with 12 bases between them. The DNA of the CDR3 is TGTGCCATCAGTGATCGTATAGAGGGTGGCTACACCTTC. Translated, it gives CAISDRIEGGYTF.

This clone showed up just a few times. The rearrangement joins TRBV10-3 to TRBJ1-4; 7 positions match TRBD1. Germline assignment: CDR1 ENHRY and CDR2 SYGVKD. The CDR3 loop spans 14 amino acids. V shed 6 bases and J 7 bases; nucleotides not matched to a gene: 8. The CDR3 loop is CAISSGTDGEKLFF. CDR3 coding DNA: TGTGCCATCAGCAGTGGGACAGACGGTGAAAAACTGTTTTTT.

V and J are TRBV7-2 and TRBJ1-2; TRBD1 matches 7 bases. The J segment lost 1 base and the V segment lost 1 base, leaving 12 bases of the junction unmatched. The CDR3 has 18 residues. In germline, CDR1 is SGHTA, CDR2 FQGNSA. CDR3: CASSLGVRRDRHNYGYTF. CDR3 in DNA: TGTGCCAGCAGCTTAGGGGTGAGGAGGGACAGACATAACTATGGCTACACCTTC. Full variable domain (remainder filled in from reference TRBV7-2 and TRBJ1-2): GAGVSQSPSNKVTEKGKDVELRCDPISGHTALYWYRQSLGQGLEFLIYFQGNSAPDKSGLPSDRFSAERTGGSVSTLTIQRTQQEDSAVYLCASSLGVRRDRHNYGYTFGSGTRLTVV.

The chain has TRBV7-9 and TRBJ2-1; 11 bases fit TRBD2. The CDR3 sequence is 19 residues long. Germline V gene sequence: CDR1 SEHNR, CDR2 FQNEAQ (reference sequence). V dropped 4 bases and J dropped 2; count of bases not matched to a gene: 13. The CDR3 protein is CASSSISGRARGAYNEQFF. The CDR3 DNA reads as TGTGCCAGCAGCTCCATTAGCGGGAGGGCCCGAGGGGCCTACAATGAGCAGTTCTTC.

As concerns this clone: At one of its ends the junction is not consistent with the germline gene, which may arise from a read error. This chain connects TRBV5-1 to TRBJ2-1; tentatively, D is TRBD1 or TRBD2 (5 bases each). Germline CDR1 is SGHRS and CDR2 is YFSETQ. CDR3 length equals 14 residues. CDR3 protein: CVSSLGVGTVVPFF. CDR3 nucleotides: TGCGTCAGCAGCTTGGGGGTGGGCACCGTCGTTCCGTTCTTC.

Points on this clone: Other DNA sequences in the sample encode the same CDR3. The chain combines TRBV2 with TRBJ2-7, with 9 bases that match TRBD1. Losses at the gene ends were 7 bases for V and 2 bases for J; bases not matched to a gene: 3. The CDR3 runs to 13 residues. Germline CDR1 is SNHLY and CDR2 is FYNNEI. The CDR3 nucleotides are TGTGCCAGCACGGGGACAGGGACCTACGAGCAGTACTTC. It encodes CASTGTGTYEQYF.

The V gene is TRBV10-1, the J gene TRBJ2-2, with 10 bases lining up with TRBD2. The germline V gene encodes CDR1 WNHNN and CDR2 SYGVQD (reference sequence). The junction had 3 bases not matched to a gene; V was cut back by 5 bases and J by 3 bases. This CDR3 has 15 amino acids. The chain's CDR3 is CASSPSGRDTGELFF. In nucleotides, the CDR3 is TGCGCCAGCAGTCCGAGCGGGAGGGACACCGGGGAGCTGTTTTTT.

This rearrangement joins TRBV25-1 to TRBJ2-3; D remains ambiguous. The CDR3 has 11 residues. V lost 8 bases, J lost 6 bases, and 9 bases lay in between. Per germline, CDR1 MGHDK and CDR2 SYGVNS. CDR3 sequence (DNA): TGTGCCAGCTCGTCGGGCGATACGCAGTATTTT. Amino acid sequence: CASSSGDTQYF. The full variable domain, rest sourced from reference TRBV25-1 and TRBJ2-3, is EADIYQTPRYLVIGTGKKITLECSQTMGHDKMYWYQQDPGMELHLIHYSYGVNSTEKGDLSSESTVSRIRTEHFPLTLESARPSHTSQYLCASSSGDTQYFGPGTRLTVL.

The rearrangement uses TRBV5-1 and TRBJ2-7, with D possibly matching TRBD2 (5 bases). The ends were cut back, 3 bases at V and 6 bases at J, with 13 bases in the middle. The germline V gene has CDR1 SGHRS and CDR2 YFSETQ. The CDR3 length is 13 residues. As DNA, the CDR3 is TGCGCCAGCAGCTCTGGACTCCTCGGCGAGCAGTACTTC. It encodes CASSSGLLGEQYF.

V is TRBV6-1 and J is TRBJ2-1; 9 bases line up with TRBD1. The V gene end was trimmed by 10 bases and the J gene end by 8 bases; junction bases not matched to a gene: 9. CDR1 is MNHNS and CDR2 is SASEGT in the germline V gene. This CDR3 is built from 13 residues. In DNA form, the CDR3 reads TGTGCCAACTCCGGGACAGGGAGGGATGAGCAGTTCTTC. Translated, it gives CANSGTGRDEQFF.

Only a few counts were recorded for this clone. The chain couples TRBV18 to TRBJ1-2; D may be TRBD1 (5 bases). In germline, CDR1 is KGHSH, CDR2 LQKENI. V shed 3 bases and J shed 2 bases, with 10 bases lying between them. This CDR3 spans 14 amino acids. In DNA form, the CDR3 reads TGTGCCAGCTCACCGGGACGGTGGAACTATGGCTACACCTTC. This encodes CASSPGRWNYGYTF. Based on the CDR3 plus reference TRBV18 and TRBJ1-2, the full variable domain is NAGVMQNPRHLVRRRGQEARLRCSPMKGHSHVYWYRQLPEEGLKFMVYLQKENIIDESGMPKERFSAEFPKEGPSILRIQQVVRGDSAAYFCASSPGRWNYGYTFGSGTRLTVV.

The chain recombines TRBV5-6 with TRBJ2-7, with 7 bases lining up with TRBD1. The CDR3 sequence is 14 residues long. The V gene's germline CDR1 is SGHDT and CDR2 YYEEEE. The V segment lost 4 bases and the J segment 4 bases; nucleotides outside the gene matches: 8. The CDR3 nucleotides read TGTGCCAGCAGCAGAGGACAGGTTGTGTACGAGCAGTACTTC. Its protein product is CASSRGQVVYEQYF.

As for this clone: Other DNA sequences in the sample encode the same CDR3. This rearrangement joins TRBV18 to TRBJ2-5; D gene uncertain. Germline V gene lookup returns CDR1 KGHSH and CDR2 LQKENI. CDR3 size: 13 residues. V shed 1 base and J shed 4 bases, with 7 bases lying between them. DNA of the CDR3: TGTGCCAGCTCACCACGGGGTGGAGAGACCCAGTACTTC. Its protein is CASSPRGGETQYF.

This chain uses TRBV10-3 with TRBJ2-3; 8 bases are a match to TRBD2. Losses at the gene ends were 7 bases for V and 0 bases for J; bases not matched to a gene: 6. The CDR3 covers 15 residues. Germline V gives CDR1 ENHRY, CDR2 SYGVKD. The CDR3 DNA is TGTGCCATCATGGCCGGGAGGGCAAGCACAGATACGCAGTATTTT. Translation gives CAIMAGRASTDTQYF.

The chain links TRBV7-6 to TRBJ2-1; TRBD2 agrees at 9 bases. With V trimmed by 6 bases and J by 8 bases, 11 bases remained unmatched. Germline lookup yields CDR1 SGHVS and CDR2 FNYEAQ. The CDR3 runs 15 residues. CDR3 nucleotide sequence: TGTGCCAGCAGGGGAAGCCTAGCGGGATATTATGAGCAGTTCTTC. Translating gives CASRGSLAGYYEQFF.

CDR3 protein: CASSPNTGGEAEAFF. The CDR3 DNA reads TGTGCCAGCTCGCCTAACACGGGAGGGGAGGCTGAAGCTTTCTTT. The gene calls are TRBV18 and TRBJ1-1, with D possibly being TRBD1 (5 bases). CDR3 length equals 15 residues. Looked up from germline, CDR1 is KGHSH and CDR2 is LQKENI. The ends were cut back, 6 bases at V and 6 bases at J, with 20 bases in the middle.